The 11 T cell receptor beta chains in this list originate from one sample, sequenced in a study of CD8+ T cells in alopecia areata. RNA extraction was followed by reverse transcription into cDNA, which acted as the sequencing template. This table comes from immunoSEQ multiplex PCR, and its TCRdb copy is limited to in-frame clones, with some not included. The table records fewer than 200,000 clones, about 54% of them present only once. Treatment denoted: oral pan-JAK inhibitor, 5-10 mg twice daily. Source: CD4+ T cells sorted from blood, taken at approximately week 61, from a patient treated with tofacitinib. These receptors all come from a human donor with alopecia areata.

The sample holds a few counts of this clone. V usage is TRBV30 and J usage is TRBJ2-7, with 8 bases fitting TRBD1. Germline assignment: CDR1 GTSNPN and CDR2 SVGIG (reference sequence). Trimming removed 0 bases from V and 9 bases from J; junction bases left unmatched: 22. The CDR3 length is 18 residues. The CDR3 nucleotides read TGTGCCTGGAGTGTACATGGACAGGGCCAATTATATTCGGTGAGGCAGTACTTC. Translation: CAWSVHGQGQLYSVRQYF.

The chain uses TRBV27 and TRBJ1-2; D uncertain. Germline CDR1 and CDR2: MNHEY and SMNVEV (reference sequence). There are 16 residues in the CDR3. With 3 bases removed from V and 4 bases from J, the gap between germline ends came to 18 bases. The CDR3 coding sequence is TGTGCCAGCAGTTTCGTAAAGGAGGGTTGGGGCTATGGCTACACCTTC. Amino acid sequence: CASSFVKEGWGYGYTF.

J is TRBJ2-6 and V is TRBV21-1; the table's D call, TRBD2, was not checked against the DNA. TRBV21-1 is described as a pseudogene. This CDR3 region has 16 residues. The CDR3: CASSKAPTSGANVLTF. In nucleotides, the CDR3 is TGTGCCAGCAGCAAAGCTCCTACCTCTGGGGCCAACGTCCTGACTTTC.

The genes are TRBV9 and TRBJ2-5; TRBD2 is a possible D gene (6 bases). Trimming cost V 0 bases and J 5 bases, with 11 bases left between them. The CDR3 is made up of 14 amino acids. Germline CDR1 and CDR2: SGDLS and YYNGEE. The CDR3 is CASSVVAAGETQYF. The CDR3 DNA reads TGTGCCAGCAGCGTAGTAGCGGCCGGGGAGACCCAGTACTTC.

In this sample, this clone turned up a few times. This chain connects TRBV19 to TRBJ2-5, with 8 nucleotides matching TRBD1. The CDR3 is 14 amino acids. CDR1 and CDR2 from the germline V gene are LNHDA and SQIVND (reference sequence). The trim removed 5 bases at V and 1 base at J, leaving 3 bases unmatched. CDR3 loop: CASSLTGGQETQYF. For the CDR3, the DNA is TGTGCCAGTAGTTTAACAGGGGGCCAAGAGACCCAGTACTTC.

The J gene is TRBJ1-1, the V gene TRBV30; no clear D gene. The CDR3 has 12 amino acids. CDR1 is GTSNPN and CDR2 is SVGIG in the germline V gene (reference sequence). The V gene lost 0 bases and the J gene lost 10 bases, with 12 bases spanning the gap. The CDR3 reads CAWSVGPGSAFF. DNA of the CDR3: TGTGCCTGGAGTGTGGGCCCCGGATCAGCTTTCTTT.

This clone has only a few counts. CDR3 sequence reads: CASFVRGNEQFF. DNA of the CDR3: TGTGCCAGCTTCGTCCGGGGCAATGAGCAGTTCTTC. The genes are TRBV2 and TRBJ2-1; tentatively, D is TRBD2 (5 bases). CDR1 and CDR2 from the germline V gene are SNHLY and FYNNEI. This CDR3 region has 12 residues. Trimming removed 8 bases from V and 6 bases from J, with 11 bases in between.

The gene calls are TRBV4-2 and TRBJ2-1, with 10 positions matching TRBD2. The CDR3 runs to 17 residues. CDR1 LGHNA and CDR2 YNFKEQ come from the germline V gene. The junction had 9 bases not matched to a gene; V was cut back by 0 bases and J by 7 bases. For the CDR3, the DNA is TGTGCCAGCAGCCAAGATTCAAGCGGGGGGGCCGAGAATGAGCAGTTCTTC. This codes for CASSQDSSGGAENEQFF.

The chain is built from TRBV4-2 and TRBJ2-7; tentatively, D is TRBD1 (6 bases). Trimming removed 1 base from V and 3 bases from J, with 10 bases in between. The germline V gene encodes CDR1 LGHNA and CDR2 YNFKEQ. This CDR3 is built from 14 residues. Here the CDR3 DNA reads TGTGCCAGCAGCCAAGGCCAGGGGAACTACGAGCAGTACTTC. It codes for CASSQGQGNYEQYF.

The rearrangement joins TRBV21-1 to TRBJ2-5. TRBV21-1 is a documented pseudogene. The CDR3 sequence is 15 residues long. The CDR3 bases are TGTGCCAGCAGCCAGGCCCCTCCGAGGCAAGAGACCCAGTACTTC. Translated, it gives CASSQAPPRQETQYF.

This clone was detected once. The rearrangement links TRBV10-2 to TRBJ2-4; a possible D gene is TRBD2 (7 bases). In germline, CDR1 is WSHSY, CDR2 SAAADI. Trimming cost V 5 bases and J 8 bases, with 19 bases left between them. The CDR3 extends over 15 amino acids. The CDR3 DNA is TGCGCCAGCAGTTCTCGAAGGGGGGGCTTGGACATTCAGTACTTC. Its translation is CASSSRRGGLDIQYF.